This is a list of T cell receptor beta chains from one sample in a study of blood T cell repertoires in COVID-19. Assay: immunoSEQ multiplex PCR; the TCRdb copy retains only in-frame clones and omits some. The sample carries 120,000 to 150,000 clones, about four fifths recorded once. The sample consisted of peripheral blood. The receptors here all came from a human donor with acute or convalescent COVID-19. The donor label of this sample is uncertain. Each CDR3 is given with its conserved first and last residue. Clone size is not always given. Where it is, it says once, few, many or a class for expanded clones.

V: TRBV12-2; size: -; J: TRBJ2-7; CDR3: CASRFGSGGAYEQYF
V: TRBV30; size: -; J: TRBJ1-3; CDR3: CAWSVSGRAGNTIYF
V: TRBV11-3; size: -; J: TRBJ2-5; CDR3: CASSLGGAGEETQYF
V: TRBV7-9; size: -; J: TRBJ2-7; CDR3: CASSLGQGVYYEQYF
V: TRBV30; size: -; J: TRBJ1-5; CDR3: CAWSSGQNQPQHF
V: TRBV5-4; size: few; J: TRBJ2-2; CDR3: CASSPSLNTGELFF
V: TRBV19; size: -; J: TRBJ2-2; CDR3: CASSIAPSGELFF
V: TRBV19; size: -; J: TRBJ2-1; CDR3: CASSSHSGTYNEQFF
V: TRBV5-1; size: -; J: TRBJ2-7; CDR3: CASSPGTAYEQYF
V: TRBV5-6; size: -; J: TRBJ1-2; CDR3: CASSWGGGGGYGYTF
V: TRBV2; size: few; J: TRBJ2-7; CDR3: CASGTGLTYEQYF
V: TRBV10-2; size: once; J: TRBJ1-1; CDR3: CASSESTLGTEAFF
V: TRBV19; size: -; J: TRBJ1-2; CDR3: CASRDRGYGYTF
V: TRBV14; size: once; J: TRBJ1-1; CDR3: CASSQEHRANTEAFF
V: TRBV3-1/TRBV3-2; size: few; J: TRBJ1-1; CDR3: CASSPGTVNTEAFF
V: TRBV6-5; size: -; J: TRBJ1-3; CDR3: CASRVSSGNTIYF
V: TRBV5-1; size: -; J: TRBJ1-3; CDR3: CASSSTGLSGNTIYF
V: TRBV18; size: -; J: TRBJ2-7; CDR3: CASSPQMTLGGRYEQYF
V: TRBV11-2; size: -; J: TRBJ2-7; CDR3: CASSLGLAGIYEQYF
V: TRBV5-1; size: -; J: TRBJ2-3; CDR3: CASSPGTSLTDTQYF
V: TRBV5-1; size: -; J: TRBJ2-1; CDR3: CASSLGEGARNEQFF
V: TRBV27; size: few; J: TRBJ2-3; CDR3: CASSKQPGHPADTQYF
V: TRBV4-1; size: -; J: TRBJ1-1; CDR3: CASSRQEGFTEAFF
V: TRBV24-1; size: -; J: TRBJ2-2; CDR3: CATSDTNTGELFF
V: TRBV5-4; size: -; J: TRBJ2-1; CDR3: CASSLTASSYNEQFF
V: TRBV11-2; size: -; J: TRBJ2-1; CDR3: CASSPSGSTESSYNEQFF
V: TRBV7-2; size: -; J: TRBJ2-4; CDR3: CASGDSGATKNIQYF
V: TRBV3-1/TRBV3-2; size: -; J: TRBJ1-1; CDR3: CASSYGQGDGTEAFF
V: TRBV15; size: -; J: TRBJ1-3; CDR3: CATRRGLDPTIYF
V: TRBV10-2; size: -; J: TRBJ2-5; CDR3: CASRLRGPPQETQYF
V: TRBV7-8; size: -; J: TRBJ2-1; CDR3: CASSPIGGEQFF
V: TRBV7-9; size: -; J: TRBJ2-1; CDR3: CASSPGTSNEQFF
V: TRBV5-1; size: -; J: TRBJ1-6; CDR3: CASRDRGRGNSPLHF
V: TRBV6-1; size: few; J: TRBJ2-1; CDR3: CASSESGQRSSYNEQFF
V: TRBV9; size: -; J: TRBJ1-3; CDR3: CASSLSGQRYGNTIYF
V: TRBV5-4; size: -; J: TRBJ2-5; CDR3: CASSPTAGWETQYF
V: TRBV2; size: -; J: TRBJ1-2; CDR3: CASSGDTDYGYTF
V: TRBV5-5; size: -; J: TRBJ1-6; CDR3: CASSSGQVNSPLHF
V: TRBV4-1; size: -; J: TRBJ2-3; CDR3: CASSQDGTGGTDTQYF
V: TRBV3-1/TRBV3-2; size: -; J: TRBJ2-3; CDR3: CASSPRGSIRTDTQYF
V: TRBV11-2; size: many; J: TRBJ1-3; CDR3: CASSLGVSSGNTIYF
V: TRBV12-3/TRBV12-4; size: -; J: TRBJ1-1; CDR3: CASSSASPGAFF